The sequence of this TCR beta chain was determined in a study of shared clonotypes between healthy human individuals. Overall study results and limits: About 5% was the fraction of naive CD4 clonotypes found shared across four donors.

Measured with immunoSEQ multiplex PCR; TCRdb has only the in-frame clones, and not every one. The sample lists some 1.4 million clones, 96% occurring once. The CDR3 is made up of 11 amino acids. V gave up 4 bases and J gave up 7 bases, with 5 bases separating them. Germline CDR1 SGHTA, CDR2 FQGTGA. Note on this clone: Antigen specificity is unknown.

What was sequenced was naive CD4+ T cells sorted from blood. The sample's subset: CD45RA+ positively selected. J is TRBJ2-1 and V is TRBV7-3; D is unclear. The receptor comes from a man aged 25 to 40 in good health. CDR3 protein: CASSSLNEQFF. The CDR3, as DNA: TGTGCCAGCAGCTCATTGAATGAGCAGTTCTTC.